These T cell receptor beta chains were read from a single sample in a study of shared T cell receptors in the human thymus. Clones were read by immunoSEQ multiplex PCR, and TCRdb kept only the in-frame ones, dropping some. This table holds hundreds of thousands of clones, around nine tenths found once. Separately, the same data were catalogued under a study of human thymus T cells.

The sequencing sample was made of thymocytes. These receptors came from a boy less than two years old with a congenital heart defect. The CDR3 runs from the conserved cysteine through the conserved F or W. Each record gives: D gene, clone size, V gene, J gene, CDR3 protein, CDR3 DNA. The D gene is left open where the match is weak. Only part of the rows carry a size: once, few, many, or a class if the clone is expanded.

>.|.|TRBV5-6|TRBJ2-2
CASSFQGIPGELFF
TGTGCCAGCAGCTTCCAGGGGATTCCCGGGGAGCTGTTTTTT
>.|.|TRBV5-6|TRBJ1-2
CASSRGDGYTF
TGTGCCAGCAGCCGGGGGGATGGCTACACCTTC
>TRBD1|.|TRBV6-5|TRBJ2-1
CASTGTGSYNEQFF
TGTGCCAGCACCGGGACAGGCTCCTACAATGAGCAGTTCTTC
>TRBD1|.|TRBV4-1|TRBJ2-2
CASSQVAGDRGDTGELFF
TGCGCCAGCAGCCAAGTGGCTGGGGACAGGGGCGACACCGGGGAGCTGTTTTTT
>TRBD2|.|TRBV5-4|TRBJ2-1
CASSQNIAGGRNEQFF
TGTGCCAGCAGCCAGAATATTGCGGGAGGGAGGAATGAGCAGTTCTTC
>TRBD2|few|TRBV19|TRBJ2-1
CASSIVTVGGDEQFF
TGTGCCAGTAGTATAGTAACAGTGGGAGGGGATGAGCAGTTCTTC
>.|.|TRBV5-1|TRBJ2-7
CASSLAALLDEQYF
TGCGCCAGCAGCTTGGCCGCGCTTCTGGACGAGCAGTACTTC
>.|.|TRBV5-6|TRBJ2-3
CAGSLPGQRASTDTQYF
TGTGCCGGCAGCCTCCCGGGCCAGCGGGCTAGCACAGATACGCAGTATTTT
>TRBD1|.|TRBV10-2|TRBJ1-1
CASSGQGNTEAFF
TGCGCCAGCAGCGGACAGGGGAACACTGAAGCTTTCTTT
>TRBD2|.|TRBV25-1|TRBJ2-2
CASSDLGLAGEDTGELFF
TGTGCCAGCAGTGATTTGGGACTAGCGGGAGAGGACACCGGGGAGCTGTTTTTT
>.|.|TRBV14|TRBJ1-3
CASSRKLQGNRCF
TGTGCCAGCAGCCGAAAACTCCAGGGGAATCGGTGTTTT
>TRBD2|.|TRBV10-2|TRBJ2-7
CASRGLGFEQYF
TGCGCCAGCAGGGGACTAGGGTTCGAGCAGTACTTC
>TRBD1|.|TRBV14|TRBJ2-4
CASSPPDGTGGAKNIQYF
TGTGCCAGCAGCCCCCCGGACGGGACAGGGGGAGCCAAAAACATTCAGTACTTC
>.|.|TRBV11-2|TRBJ2-3
CASSPRLTDTQYF
TGTGCCAGCAGCCCCCGACTGACAGATACGCAGTATTTT
>.|few|TRBV19|TRBJ2-7
CATSRESSYEQYF
TGTGCCACCTCCCGGGAGTCTTCCTACGAGCAGTACTTC
>.|once|TRBV11-1|TRBJ2-2
CASSPRDSNTGELFF
TGTGCCAGCAGCCCAAGGGACTCGAACACCGGGGAGCTGTTTTTT
>.|.|TRBV4-2|TRBJ2-7
CASSQVPGPAYEQYF
TGTGCCAGCAGCCAAGTCCCGGGTCCTGCCTACGAGCAGTACTTC
>.|.|TRBV7-9|TRBJ2-3
CAATASEFHF
TGTGCCGCTACGGCGAGCGAATTTCATTTT
>.|once|TRBV9|TRBJ2-3
CASSVRDTVTDTQYF
TGTGCCAGCAGCGTGCGGGATACAGTCACAGATACGCAGTATTTT
>TRBD2|.|TRBV29-1|TRBJ2-3
CSVPGLAGLGDTQYF
TGCAGCGTGCCGGGACTAGCGGGGCTGGGAGATACGCAGTATTTT
>.|.|TRBV28|TRBJ2-7
CASSLVEDYEQYF
TGTGCCAGCAGTTTGGTAGAGGACTACGAGCAGTACTTC
>.|.|TRBV27|TRBJ2-3
CASSLLAVTDTQYF
TGTGCCAGCAGTTTGTTAGCGGTCACAGATACGCAGTATTTT
>.|.|TRBV18|TRBJ2-7
CASSPDRGLSYEQYF
TGTGCCAGCTCACCAGATCGGGGACTGAGCTACGAGCAGTACTTC
>.|.|TRBV18|TRBJ2-7
CASSPRLGRGMVPYEQYF
TGTGCCAGCTCACCCCGGCTCGGACGCGGGATGGTCCCTTACGAGCAGTACTTC
>TRBD1|.|TRBV10-3|TRBJ1-2
CAISRTGDAYGYTF
TGTGCCATCAGCCGGACAGGTGATGCCTATGGCTACACCTTC
>TRBD1|.|TRBV29-1|TRBJ1-5
CSVGQDYGPQHF
TGCAGCGTGGGACAGGACTACGGGCCCCAGCATTTT
>.|.|TRBV13|TRBJ1-2
CASSWGLAGYYGYTF
TGTGCCAGCAGCTGGGGACTCGCGGGGTACTATGGCTACACCTTC
>TRBD1|.|TRBV27|TRBJ2-2
CASSPQKMGQVMNTGELFF
TGTGCCAGCAGTCCCCAGAAAATGGGACAGGTTATGAACACCGGGGAGCTGTTTTTT
>TRBD2|.|TRBV29-1|TRBJ2-1
CSATGTSGRNEQFF
TGCAGCGCGACCGGGACTAGCGGGAGGAATGAGCAGTTCTTC
>TRBD2|once|TRBV6-4|TRBJ2-1
CASSEREGRMENEQFF
TGTGCCAGCAGTGAGCGGGAGGGCCGGATGGAGAATGAGCAGTTCTTC
>TRBD2|.|TRBV29-1|TRBJ2-7
CSVATGRSGSSITYEQYF
TGCAGCGTTGCAACCGGGAGGTCGGGGTCCTCCATCACCTACGAGCAGTACTTC
>.|.|TRBV6-4|TRBJ2-2
CASGPLLRELFF
TGTGCCAGTGGGCCGCTGCTCCGGGAGCTGTTTTTT
>.|.|TRBV4-3|TRBJ2-1
CASSQEMRGEQFF
TGCGCCAGCAGCCAAGAAATGAGGGGGGAGCAGTTCTTC
>TRBD1|.|TRBV11-2|TRBJ1-3
CASSSGQGFSSGNTIYF
TGTGCCAGCAGCTCAGGACAGGGGTTCAGCTCTGGAAACACCATATATTTT
>.|.|TRBV7-3|TRBJ1-1
CASSFGGVPEAFF
TGTGCCAGCAGCTTTGGGGGGGTCCCTGAAGCTTTCTTT
>.|once|TRBV6-1|TRBJ2-4
CASSGWAFGRPKNIQYF
TGTGCCAGCAGTGGCTGGGCCTTTGGTAGACCCAAAAACATTCAGTACTTC
>TRBD1|once|TRBV28|TRBJ1-1
CASSSGQVVPEAFF
TGTGCCAGCAGTTCCGGACAGGTCGTTCCTGAAGCTTTCTTT
>TRBD2|.|TRBV15|TRBJ2-1
CATSSKTSGNNEQFF
TGTGCCACCAGCTCTAAGACTAGCGGGAACAATGAGCAGTTCTTC
>.|.|TRBV10-3|TRBJ2-7
CAIGASASYEQYF
TGTGCCATCGGGGCTAGCGCATCCTACGAGCAGTACTTC
>.|.|TRBV30|TRBJ1-3
CAWTRIGNTIYF
TGTGCCTGGACTCGTATTGGAAACACCATATATTTT
>.|.|TRBV19|TRBJ2-5
CASSIPPQGRVQETQYF
TGTGCCAGTAGTATCCCCCCGCAGGGCCGAGTACAAGAGACCCAGTACTTC
>TRBD2|.|TRBV10-2|TRBJ2-5
CASRYFREDEETQYF
TGCGCCAGCAGGTACTTCCGGGAGGACGAAGAGACCCAGTACTTC
>TRBD2|.|TRBV4-2|TRBJ2-1
CASSPHEGLAPNEQFF
TGTGCCAGCAGCCCCCATGAGGGACTAGCTCCGAATGAGCAGTTCTTC
>.|.|TRBV5-1|TRBJ1-1
CASSLGRQNTEAFF
TGCGCCAGCAGCTTGGGGCGGCAGAACACTGAAGCTTTCTTT
>TRBD2|.|TRBV7-8|TRBJ2-3
CASSPRTSGSTDTQYF
TGTGCCAGCAGCCCCCGGACTAGCGGGAGTACAGATACGCAGTATTTT
>TRBD1|.|TRBV10-1|TRBJ2-7
CASSPAGTGSYEQYF
TGCGCCAGCAGTCCCGCCGGGACAGGCAGCTACGAGCAGTACTTC
>TRBD1|.|TRBV7-2|TRBJ2-7
CASSPGTGVHEQYF
TGTGCCAGCAGCCCCGGGACAGGAGTCCACGAGCAGTACTTC
>TRBD2|.|TRBV10-1|TRBJ2-1
CASSESSGTYNEQFF
TGCGCCAGCAGTGAGTCTAGCGGGACCTACAATGAGCAGTTCTTC
>TRBD1|.|TRBV6-1|TRBJ1-1
CASSEWGTGNTEAFF
TGTGCCAGCAGTGAATGGGGGACAGGGAACACTGAAGCTTTCTTT
>TRBD1|.|TRBV30|TRBJ1-2
CAWSEGTGGEDGYTF
TGTGCCTGGAGCGAAGGGACAGGGGGCGAAGATGGCTACACCTTC
>TRBD2|.|TRBV28|TRBJ2-3
CASSRFTSEHTDTQYF
TGTGCCAGCAGCCGCTTCACTAGCGAGCACACAGATACGCAGTATTTT
>TRBD1|.|TRBV14|TRBJ2-2
CASSQARTGNTGELFF
TGTGCCAGCAGCCAAGCGCGGACAGGCAACACCGGGGAGCTGTTTTTT
>.|.|TRBV7-9|TRBJ2-7
CASSLVGGQGSYEQYF
TGTGCCAGCAGCTTAGTTGGTGGGCAAGGCTCCTACGAGCAGTACTTC
>TRBD1|.|TRBV11-2|TRBJ1-1
CASSLALFPGQPNLAFF
TGTGCCAGCAGCTTAGCCCTATTCCCGGGACAGCCTAATCTAGCTTTCTTT
>TRBD2|once|TRBV10-3|TRBJ2-5
CAISESRISGSSETQYF
TGTGCCATCAGTGAGTCTAGAATTAGCGGGAGTTCTGAGACCCAGTACTTC
>TRBD2|.|TRBV7-8|TRBJ2-7
CASSLWERLAGLGYEQYF
TGTGCCAGCAGCTTATGGGAGAGACTAGCGGGATTGGGGTACGAGCAGTACTTC
>TRBD1|.|TRBV29-1|TRBJ2-7
CSPRTGIHEQYF
TGCAGCCCCCGGACAGGGATCCACGAGCAGTACTTC